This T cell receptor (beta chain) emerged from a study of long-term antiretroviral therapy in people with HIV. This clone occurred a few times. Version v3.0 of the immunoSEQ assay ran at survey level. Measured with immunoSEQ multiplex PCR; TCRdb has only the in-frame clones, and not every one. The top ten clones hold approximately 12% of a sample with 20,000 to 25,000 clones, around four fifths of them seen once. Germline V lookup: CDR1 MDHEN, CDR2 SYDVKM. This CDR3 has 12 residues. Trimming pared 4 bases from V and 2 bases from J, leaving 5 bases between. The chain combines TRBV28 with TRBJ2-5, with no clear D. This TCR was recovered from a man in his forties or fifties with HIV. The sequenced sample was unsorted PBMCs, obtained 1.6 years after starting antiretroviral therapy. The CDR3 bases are TGTGCCAGCAGTTACCAGCAAGAGACCCAGTACTTC. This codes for CASSYQQETQYF.